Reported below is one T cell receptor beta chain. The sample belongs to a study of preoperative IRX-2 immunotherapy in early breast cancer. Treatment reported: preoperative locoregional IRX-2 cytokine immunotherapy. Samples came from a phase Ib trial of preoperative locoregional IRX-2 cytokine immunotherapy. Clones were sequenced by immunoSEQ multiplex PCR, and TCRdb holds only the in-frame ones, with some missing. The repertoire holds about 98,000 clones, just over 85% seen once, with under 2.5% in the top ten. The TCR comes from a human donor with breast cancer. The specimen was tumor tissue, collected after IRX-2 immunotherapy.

CDR3 coding DNA: TGTGCCAGCACCACACTCGGGGACTCTGGAAACACCATATATTTT. Protein product: CASTTLGDSGNTIYF. The rearrangement links TRBV6-8 to TRBJ1-3; no clear D. CDR1 and CDR2 (germline): MNHGY, SAAAGT. This CDR3 is built from 15 residues. With 7 bases removed from V and 0 bases from J, the gap between germline ends came to 13 bases.